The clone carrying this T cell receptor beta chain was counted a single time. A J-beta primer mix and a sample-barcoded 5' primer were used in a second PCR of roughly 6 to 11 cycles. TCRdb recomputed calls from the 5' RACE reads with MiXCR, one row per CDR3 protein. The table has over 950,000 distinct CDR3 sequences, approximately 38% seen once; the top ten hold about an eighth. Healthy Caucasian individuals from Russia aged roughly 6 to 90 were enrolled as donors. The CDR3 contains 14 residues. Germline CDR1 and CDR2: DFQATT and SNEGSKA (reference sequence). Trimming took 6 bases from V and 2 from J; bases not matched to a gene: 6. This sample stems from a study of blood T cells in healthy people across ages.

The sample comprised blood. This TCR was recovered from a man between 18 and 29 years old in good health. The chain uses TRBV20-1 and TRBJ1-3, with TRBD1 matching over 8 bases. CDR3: CSATDRGTGNTIYF. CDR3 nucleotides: TGCAGTGCCACCGACAGGGGCACTGGAAACACCATATATTTT.